These 5 T cell receptor beta chains came from one sample sequenced in a study of T cells in Graves' hyperthyroidism and ophthalmopathy. RNA transcripts gave rise to amplified TCR beta CDR3 regions. Carried out on the TCR CDR3, a first-round RT-PCR used the HTBI primer set. MiXCR, applied by TCRdb to the multiplex PCR reads, yields one record per CDR3 protein. Of under 600,000 distinct CDR3 sequences in the sample, around 16% were seen once. Sequenced material: blood. All receptors derive from a woman aged 35 to 49 with Graves' ophthalmopathy.

This clonotype was found many times. The V and J genes are TRBV6-1 and TRBJ1-1; 11 bases map to TRBD1. The CDR3 length is 17 residues. The germline gives CDR1 MNHNS, CDR2 SASEGT. V was clipped by 5 bases and J by 0 bases; unmatched bases: 8. This chain's CDR3 is CASSYRGQGALNTEAFF. The DNA for the CDR3 is TGTGCCAGCAGTTATCGTGGACAGGGGGCGCTGAACACTGAAGCTTTCTTT.

On this clonotype itself: At one of its ends the junction is not consistent with the germline gene, which may arise from a read error. The genes are TRBV12-3 or TRBV12-4 and TRBJ2-5, with 8 nucleotides matching TRBD1. The CDR3 loop spans 15 amino acids. The CDR3 bases are TGTGCCAGCAGCTTGGGACAGGTTCTGGGAGAGACCCAGCACTTC. It encodes CASSLGQVLGETQHF.

At least ten counts were recorded for this clonotype. V usage is TRBV20-1 and J usage is TRBJ2-2, with D perhaps TRBD1 (7 bases). Germline V lookup: CDR1 DFQATT, CDR2 SNEGSKA (reference sequence). The CDR3 covers 13 residues. V shed 3 bases and J shed 6 bases, with 11 bases lying between them. The CDR3 nucleotides are TGCAGTGCTAGCGACAGGGAGGCCGGGGAGCTGTTTTTT. It is translated as CSASDREAGELFF.

The chain combines TRBV28 with TRBJ1-1, with 7 nucleotides matching TRBD1. Germline V CDR1 and CDR2: MDHEN, SYDVKM. The CDR3 contains 16 residues. V dropped 8 bases and J dropped 0; count of bases not matched to a gene: 12. This chain's CDR3 is CASRGQAAAMNTEAFF. The CDR3 DNA is TGTGCCAGCCGAGGACAGGCTGCGGCCATGAACACTGAAGCTTTCTTT.

The rearrangement joins TRBV2 to TRBJ2-3; 10 nucleotides line up with TRBD1. V shed 7 bases and J 4 bases; nucleotides not matched to a gene: 8. The V gene's germline CDR1 is SNHLY and CDR2 FYNNEI. The CDR3 is 15 amino acids. CDR3 in amino acids: CASTRGQGGADTQYF. CDR3 DNA sequence: TGTGCCAGCACCCGCGGACAGGGGGGTGCAGATACGCAGTATTTT. Full variable domain (rest looked up from reference TRBV2 and TRBJ2-3): EPEVTQTPSHQVTQMGQEVILRCVPISNHLYFYWYRQILGQKVEFLVSFYNNEISEKSEIFDDQFSVERPDGSNFTLKIRSTKLEDSAMYFCASTRGQGGADTQYFGPGTRLTVL.